This T cell receptor beta chain comes out of a study of T cell responses to AZD1222 COVID-19 vaccine listed by TCRdb under 2021. Broadly, across the study: AZD1222 recipients with second doses at about 4 weeks or about 12 weeks were pooled, because spike-specific TCR depth and breadth did not differ between schedules. A total of 230 or so trial participants underwent TCR sequencing, of whom about 200 received two doses of AZD1222 and some 25 received two doses of the MenACWY control vaccine. Trial participants were enrolled by age into 18-55, 56-69 and 70-plus year subgroups, with approximately 160, 26 and 62 TCR-sequenced participants respectively. The paper as a whole reports these results and caveats: Vaccine-associated CD4 TCRs spanned the whole spike protein, with dominant responses in regions 160-218 and 743-854. Reportedly, close to half of the unique spike-specific TCRs recognized epitopes lying outside the regions that are mutated in the B.1.351 and B.1.1.7 variants. Because no day 14 peak-response samples were available, repertoires were characterized only after the peak T cell response. Only a handful of AZD1222 recipients were SARS-CoV-2 seropositive at baseline, limiting conclusions about previously exposed vaccinees. Most participants were white British and females outnumbered males, and the authors suggested that clonal diversity may have been underestimated. The 56-69-year group was small, and its depth increase did not reach significance, likely because of low power. Spike-specific TCR breadth and depth rose significantly after two AZD1222 doses compared with day 0 and with MenACWY recipients.

The CDR3 regions of human TCRbeta chains were analyzed by immunosequencing. The original pipeline was this. Repertoire TCRs were matched against a reference library of SARS-CoV-2-specific TCRs generated with the MIRA antigen-specificity platform. Breadth was defined as the fraction of unique TCRs that were SARS-CoV-2-associated. Depth was defined as the fraction of total T cells that were SARS-CoV-2-associated. Using the MIRA data, each spike-specific TCR was mapped to the spike region that the TCR reacts to and placed in a CD4 or CD8 class. Log10-transformed breadth and depth values were compared by one-way ANOVA with Sidak's multiple comparisons tests. TCRdb provides this immuneACCESS table in a form limited to in-frame rearrangements. Some clones are lacking; in checked studies, under half of them reflect an unresolved V gene, and why the rest are absent is not known. V and J calls plus clone size are reproduced from that table; the DNA served to infer D and trimming. In this sample the table shows around 100,000 clones, 87% of which occur a single time. Together, the top ten hold roughly 15% of the sample.

Note on this clone: Its antigen is still unknown. No clone much larger than this one lies a single base away; base qualities are absent.

In the paper's terms, the time point label means: baseline before first vaccination. Vaccinee samples came from UK trials COV001 and COV002, including a single-blind randomized controlled phase 2/3 trial of AZD1222 (ChAdOx1 nCoV-19) in healthy adults. For TCRbeta chain sequencing, PBMC samples from trial participants were taken at day 0 and at day 28 after the second dose. This receptor was identified in an adult in good health. The input for sequencing was peripheral blood, taken on day 0 of AZD1222 vaccination.

CDR3 reads: CASSLAHNQPQHF. The DNA reads as follows: TGTGCCAGCAGCTTAGCACACAATCAGCCCCAGCATTTT. The V and J genes are TRBV7-7 and TRBJ1-5, with the D segment identity uncertain. V is shortened by 0 bases, J by 3 bases, and the region joining them spans 3 bases. From cysteine to phenylalanine, the CDR3 is 13 amino acids long. Of all the DNA, just the CDR3 is kept, 39 bases in frame from base 1. The germline V gene (reference sequence) sets CDR1 to SSHAT and CDR2 to FNYEAQ. Extended through the reference TRBV7-7 and TRBJ1-5 proteins, this CDR3 yields the full variable domain: GAGVSQSPRYKVTKRGQDVTLRCDPISSHATLYWYQQALGQGPEFLTYFNYEAQPDKSGLPSDRFSAERPEGSISTLTIQRTEQRDSAMYRCASSLAHNQPQHFGDGTRLSIL.